This TCR beta chain was identified during a study of blood T cell repertoires in COVID-19. The wider study: The samples span acute and convalescent COVID-19 from the United States, Italy and Spain.

Looked up from germline, CDR1 is LGHDT and CDR2 is YNNKEL (reference sequence). Losses at the gene ends were 0 bases for V and 1 base for J; bases not matched to a gene: 4. There are 17 residues in the CDR3. Living in about 25 US areas, the participants were between about 18 and 95 years of age. Participant-reported clinical history was the basis for cohort assignment. Profiled with immunoSEQ multiplex PCR; TCRdb holds only in-frame clones, not every one. Of hundreds of thousands of clones in the sample, approximately 89% were seen once. The sequenced material came from PBMCs or T cells enriched from blood (not recorded which). This TCR was recovered from a woman between 40 and 55 years old who had recovered from COVID-19. The J gene is TRBJ2-7, the V gene TRBV3-1 (or the pseudogene TRBV3-2); 12 nucleotides align to TRBD2. The CDR3 is CASSQERGTSGSYEQYF. CDR3 in DNA: TGTGCCAGCAGCCAAGAAAGGGGGACTAGCGGGTCCTACGAGCAGTACTTC.